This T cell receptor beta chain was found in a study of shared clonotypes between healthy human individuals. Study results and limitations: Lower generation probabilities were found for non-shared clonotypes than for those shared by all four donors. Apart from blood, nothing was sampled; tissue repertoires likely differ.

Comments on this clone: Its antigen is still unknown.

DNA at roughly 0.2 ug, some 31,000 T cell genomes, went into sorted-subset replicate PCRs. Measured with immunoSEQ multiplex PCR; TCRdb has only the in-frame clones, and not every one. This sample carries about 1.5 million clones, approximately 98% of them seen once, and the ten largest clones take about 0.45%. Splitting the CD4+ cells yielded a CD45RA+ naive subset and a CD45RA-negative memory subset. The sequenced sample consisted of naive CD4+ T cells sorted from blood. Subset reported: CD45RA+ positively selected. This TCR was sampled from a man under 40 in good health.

As DNA, the CDR3 is TGTGCCAGCAGCCATCGGGACAGGGGTAACAATGAGCAGTTCTTC. This translates into CASSHRDRGNNEQFF. This chain joins TRBV11-3 and TRBJ2-1; 10 bases agree with TRBD1. The CDR3 contains 15 residues. J gave up 5 bases and V 5 bases, and 6 bases lay outside the gene matches. Germline CDR1 is SGHNT and CDR2 is YENEEA.